These 4 T cell receptor beta chains were sequenced from one sample in a study of human T cells and chemical hapten exposure. Time point given: patch test 1, 2 weeks after DPC sensitization. Specified treatment: therapeutic diphenylcyclopropenone sensitization with weekly scalp DPC. TCRdb passed the RACE reads through MiXCR, listing each CDR3 protein once. The data contain approximately 110,000 distinct CDR3 sequences, more than 9.5% of them singletons. The sample consisted of whole blood, taken in connection with sensitization to the hapten diphenylcyclopropenone (DPC). The receptors shown here come from a woman between 35 and 50 years old with alopecia areata. Some clones in this sample may be carry-over from other donors' samples.

The rearrangement uses TRBV7-2 and TRBJ1-4; 9 bases align to TRBD1. J lost 0 bases, V lost 8 bases, and 7 bases had no gene match. The CDR3 length is 16 residues. Germline V CDR1 and CDR2: SGHTA, FQGNSA. This CDR3 reads CASRRTGDATNEKLFF. The CDR3, as DNA: TGTGCCAGCCGGAGGACAGGGGATGCAACTAATGAAAAACTGTTTTTT.

The chain is built from TRBV20-1 and TRBJ1-1; D possibly corresponds to TRBD1 (5 bases). Trimming took off 3 bases at V and 4 bases at J, with 12 bases between the two ends. This CDR3 comprises 13 residues. Germline V gene lookup returns CDR1 DFQATT and CDR2 SNEGSKA (reference sequence). CDR3 in amino acids: CSARNPGGTEAFF. The CDR3 coding sequence is TGCAGTGCTAGGAACCCTGGGGGCACTGAAGCTTTCTTT.

This clonotype was recorded at least ten times. The chain is built from TRBV11-1 and TRBJ2-5; a weak D match, TRBD2 (6 bases). This CDR3 is built from 15 residues. The germline gives CDR1 SGHAT, CDR2 FQDESV (reference sequence). Deletions cut 3 bases from V and 3 bases from J, with 14 bases between. This CDR3 reads CASSFPNGGEETQYF. The CDR3 DNA is TGTGCCAGCAGCTTCCCTAACGGAGGGGAAGAGACCCAGTACTTC. Drawing the rest from reference TRBV11-1 and TRBJ2-5, the complete variable domain is EAEVAQSPRYKITEKSQAVAFWCDPISGHATLYWYRQILGQGPELLVQFQDESVVDDSQLPKDRFSAERLKGVDSTLKIQPAELGDSAMYLCASSFPNGGEETQYFGPGTRLLVL.

This clonotype was observed a few times. The chain is built from TRBV6-2 or TRBV6-3 and TRBJ2-1; 7 bases are shared with TRBD2. In germline, CDR1 is MNHEY, CDR2 SVGEGT. V shed 6 bases and J 5 bases; nucleotides not matched to a gene: 7. This CDR3 comprises 14 residues. CDR3 sequence: CASSRSGVNNEQFF. The CDR3 DNA reads as TGTGCCAGCAGCCGAAGCGGGGTGAACAATGAGCAGTTCTTC.